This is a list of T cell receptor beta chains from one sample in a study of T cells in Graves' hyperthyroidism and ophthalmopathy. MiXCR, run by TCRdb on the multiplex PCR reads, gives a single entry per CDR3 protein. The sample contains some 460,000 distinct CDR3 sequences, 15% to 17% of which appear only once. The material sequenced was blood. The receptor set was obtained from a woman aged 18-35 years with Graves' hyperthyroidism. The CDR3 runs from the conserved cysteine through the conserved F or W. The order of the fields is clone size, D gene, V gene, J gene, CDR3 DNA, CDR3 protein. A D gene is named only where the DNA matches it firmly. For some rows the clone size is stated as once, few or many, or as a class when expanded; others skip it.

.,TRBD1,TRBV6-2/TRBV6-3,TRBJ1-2,TGTGCCAGCAGTCCGACAGGGGTTCGCTCCGACTACACCTTC,CASSPTGVRSDYTF
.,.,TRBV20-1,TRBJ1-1,TGCAGTGCCAGAAGTGGGCCGAACACTGAAGCTTTCTTT,CSARSGPNTEAFF
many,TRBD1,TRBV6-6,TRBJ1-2,TGTGCCAGCAGTTACGATAGGACAGGGTTTAACTATGGCTACACCTTC,CASSYDRTGFNYGYTF
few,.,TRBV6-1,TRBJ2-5,TGTGCCAGCAACAGGTTGGGTACAGCCACGGTCCTAGGTGAAGAGACCCAGTACTTC,CASNRLGTATVLGEETQYF
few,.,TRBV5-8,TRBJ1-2,TGTGCCAGCAGCACTGGCCAGATAAACTATGGCTACACCTTC,CASSTGQINYGYTF
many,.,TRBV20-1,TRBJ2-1,TGCAGTGCTAGTGACCTAGCCAATGAGCAGTTCTTC,CSASDLANEQFF
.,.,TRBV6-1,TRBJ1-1,TGTGCCAGCAGCAAAACCGGGGGCCTTGAAGCTTTCTTT,CASSKTGGLEAFF
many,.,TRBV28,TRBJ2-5,TGTGCCAGCAGTTTATTGAGGGGTGGTGAGACCCAGTACTTC,CASSLLRGGETQYF
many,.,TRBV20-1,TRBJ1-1,TGCAGTGCTAGAGATCTGGGGGCGGTTGGGACTGAAGCTTTCTTT,CSARDLGAVGTEAFF
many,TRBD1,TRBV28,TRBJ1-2,TGTGCCAGCAGTGCCGGCGGGACAGATTCTTCCTATGGCTACACCTTC,CASSAGGTDSSYGYTF
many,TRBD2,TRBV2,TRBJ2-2,TGTGCCAGCAGCGCCCGCATCCCATACCTAGCGGGAGGCCCTCGTGACACCGGGGAGCTGTTTTTT,CASSARIPYLAGGPRDTGELFF
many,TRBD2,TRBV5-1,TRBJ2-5,TGCGCCAGCAGCTTGGCCCAGTCTAGCGGGAGTGGGGGAGAGACCCAGTACTTC,CASSLAQSSGSGGETQYF
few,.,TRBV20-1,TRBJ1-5,TGCAGTGCTGCCGGGACCAGGGGTCAGCCCCAGCATTTT,CSAAGTRGQPQHF
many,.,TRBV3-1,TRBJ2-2,TGTGCCAGCAGCCAAGCGGCGATCGCCGGGGAGCTGTTTTTT,CASSQAAIAGELFF
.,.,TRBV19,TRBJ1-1,TGTGCCAGTAGTATAGTCCAAGCACTCGACGGGTTGAACACTGAAGCTTTCTTT,CASSIVQALDGLNTEAFF
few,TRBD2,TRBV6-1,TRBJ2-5,TGTGCCAGCAGGACGGGACTAGCGGGGGGATACTACTTC,CASRTGLAGGYYF